The source of this TCR beta chain is a study of blood T cell repertoires in COVID-19. Study-level background: Samples came from the United States, Italy and Spain, spanning acute and convalescent COVID-19. In each case, the material was cDNA or gDNA derived from T cells, B-cell-depleted T cells, or PBMCs.

This clone was seen only once. Sequencing was performed with immunoSEQ multiplex PCR; in TCRdb, only in-frame clones are kept and a portion is missing. The table lists a few hundred thousand clones, approximately 82% of them singletons. CDR3 length: 16 amino acids. Trimming took 5 bases from V and 1 from J; bases not matched to a gene: 13. The germline V gene encodes CDR1 GTSNPN and CDR2 SVGIG (reference sequence). The source material was peripheral blood. The receptor comes from a man aged 50-59 years with active or convalescent COVID-19. The V gene is TRBV30, the J gene TRBJ1-2, with 7 positions matching TRBD1. CDR3 coding DNA: TGTGCCTGGCGACAGGGTTTTTTCCCCTTTAACTATGGCTACACCTTC. Its protein product is CAWRQGFFPFNYGYTF.